Detailed here is one T cell receptor beta chain. The data were taken from a study of blood T cell repertoires in COVID-19. Study overall: Spain, Italy and the United States supplied samples that represented acute and convalescent COVID-19. PBMCs, B-cell-depleted T cells, or T cells provided the cDNA or gDNA that made up the material.

This CDR3 has 16 amino acids. V shed 6 bases and J 2 bases; nucleotides not matched to a gene: 13. Germline V gene lookup returns CDR1 SGHAT and CDR2 FQNNGV. Per the original methods: Reference gene primer amplification yielded estimated nucleated cell counts. The protocol was immunoSEQ multiplex PCR, while the TCRdb copy is restricted to in-frame clones and leaves out a portion. The D gene and trimming were derived from the DNA, and the V and J assignments and clone size from that table. The sample lists fewer than 90,000 clones, about nine tenths occurring once. This sequence joins TRBV11-2 and TRBJ2-7; 7 positions agree with TRBD1. The receptor comes from a male donor with acute or convalescent COVID-19. Sequenced material: peripheral blood. The CDR3 loop is CASRHITGALPYEQYF. CDR3 DNA sequence: TGTGCCAGCAGACATATTACAGGGGCTCTACCCTACGAGCAGTACTTC.